This paragraph covers one TCR beta chain sequence. Its specificity is unknown. The data stem from a study of cytomegalovirus exposure and HLA in healthy donors. Study-wide results and caveats: There were approximately 150 TCR beta chains listed as cytomegalovirus-associated.

The repertoire was sequenced with immunoSEQ multiplex PCR; TCRdb's copy has only in-frame clones and lacks some. The sample consists of 200,000 or so clones, just over 90% of them appearing once. The junction had 3 bases not matched to a gene; V was cut back by 3 bases and J by 0 bases. The germline gives CDR1 SGDLS, CDR2 YYNGEE. The CDR3 length is 14 residues. The sequence came from a woman aged 18-29 years in good health and CMV-seronegative. The chain recombines TRBV9 with TRBJ2-7, with TRBD1 matching 7 bases. The sample comprised PBMCs. The CDR3 loop reads CASSEGTVSYEQYF. The CDR3 nucleotides read TGTGCCAGCAGCGAGGGGACAGTCTCCTACGAGCAGTACTTC.